This T cell receptor beta chain is drawn from a study of cytomegalovirus exposure and HLA in healthy donors. Study findings and constraints: Follow-up analysis found HLA locus-dependent TCR association rates, highest for DRB1 and lowest for HLA-C. Cytomegalovirus association was listed for about 150 TCR beta chains.

This clone appeared a single time. The antigen is undetermined. An end of the junction does not agree with germline; a read error may underlie this. No record exists of this donor's CMV serostatus. In the PCR, 60 Vbeta and 13 Jbeta primers were used. Produced via immunoSEQ multiplex PCR; TCRdb's table is partial and in-frame only. The repertoire holds about 52,000 clones, with roughly 60% as singletons. This sequence was found in a human donor in good health. The sample taken for sequencing was PBMCs.

This CDR3 is CASSAPGQGYYGYPF. DNA of the CDR3: TGTGCCAGTAGTGCTCCGGGACAGGGCTACTATGGCTACCCCTTC. The chain recombines TRBV19 with TRBJ1-2; 9 nucleotides agree with TRBD1. This CDR3 has 15 amino acids. Germline V gives CDR1 LNHDA, CDR2 SQIVND (reference sequence).